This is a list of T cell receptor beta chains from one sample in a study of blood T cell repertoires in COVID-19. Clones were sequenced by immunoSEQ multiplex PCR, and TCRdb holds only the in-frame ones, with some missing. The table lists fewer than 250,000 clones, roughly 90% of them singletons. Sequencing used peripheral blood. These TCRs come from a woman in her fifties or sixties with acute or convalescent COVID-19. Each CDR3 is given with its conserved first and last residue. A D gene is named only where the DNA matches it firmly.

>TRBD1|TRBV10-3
CAISESRTGGGYTF
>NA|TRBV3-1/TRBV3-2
CASSQVGGWYTEAFF
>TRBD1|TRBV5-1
CASRSMTGWDYGYTF
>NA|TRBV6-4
CASSDSYGELFF
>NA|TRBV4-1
CASSQEYGSSYNEQFF
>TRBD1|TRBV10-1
CASKPDRGRPNEQFF
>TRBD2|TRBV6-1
CASSESRWGGSPNTGELFF
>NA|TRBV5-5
CASSPNREQYF
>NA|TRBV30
CASDREGTDTQYF
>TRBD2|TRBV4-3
CASSRLAGGYNEQFF
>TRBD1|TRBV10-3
CAISESPTGGDGYTF
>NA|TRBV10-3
CAISESNSQGEKLFF
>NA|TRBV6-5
CASSPGPGGYGYTF
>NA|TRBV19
CASSMGTGRSNQPQHF
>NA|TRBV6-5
CASSCQGPYTEAFF
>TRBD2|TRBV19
CASSMSGGRQYF
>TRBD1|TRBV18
CASSPGTGDQPQHF
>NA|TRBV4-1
CASSQTGVPNEKLFF
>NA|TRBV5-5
CASSLGQGFYGYTF
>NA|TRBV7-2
CASTFQGGNTGELFF
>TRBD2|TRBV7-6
CASSVLAGVGTGELFF
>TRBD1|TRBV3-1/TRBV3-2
CASRGTGAHEQYF
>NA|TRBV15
CATRKGGTGDTQYF
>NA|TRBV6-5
CASSSQGAYYNEQFF
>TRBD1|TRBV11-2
CASSRGTGATYEQYF
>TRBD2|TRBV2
CASRLLAGGYNEQFF
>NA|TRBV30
CAWSARPSVSRNEQFF
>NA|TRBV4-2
CASSQPLLDSTFGYTF